This TCR beta chain comes out of a study of a mutant IDH1 vaccine in newly diagnosed glioma. Study details: Prior therapy was radiotherapy, temozolomide, or both; most received both.

Points on this clone: Its specificity is unknown.

Broader study findings: Shifts in the top peripheral T cell clonotypes seemed unrelated to pseudoprogression. Of the patients, around 93% had vaccine-induced immune responses.

Germline V CDR1 and CDR2: SGHDN, FVKESK. Deletions cut 0 bases from V and 11 bases from J, with 10 bases between. The CDR3 has 12 residues. Data came from immunoSEQ multiplex PCR; TCRdb stores just in-frame clones and leaves some out. The data contain under 55,000 clones, roughly 91% of them singletons. Time point denoted: week 11, during vaccination. Each dose of the vaccine consisted of 300 ug of mutant IDH1 20-mer peptide, with topical imiquimod. Donors had new IDH1-mutant astrocytomas of WHO grade 3 or 4 (ATRX-lost). The TCR sequence derives from a man in his forties or fifties with glioma. Sample: PBMCs, taken from a glioma patient whose treatment included an IDH1 peptide vaccine. The chain joins TRBV14 to TRBJ1-1; D not certain. In DNA form, the CDR3 reads TGTGCCAGCAGCCAAGATTTTAGGGAGGCTTTCTTT. It yields the protein CASSQDFREAFF.